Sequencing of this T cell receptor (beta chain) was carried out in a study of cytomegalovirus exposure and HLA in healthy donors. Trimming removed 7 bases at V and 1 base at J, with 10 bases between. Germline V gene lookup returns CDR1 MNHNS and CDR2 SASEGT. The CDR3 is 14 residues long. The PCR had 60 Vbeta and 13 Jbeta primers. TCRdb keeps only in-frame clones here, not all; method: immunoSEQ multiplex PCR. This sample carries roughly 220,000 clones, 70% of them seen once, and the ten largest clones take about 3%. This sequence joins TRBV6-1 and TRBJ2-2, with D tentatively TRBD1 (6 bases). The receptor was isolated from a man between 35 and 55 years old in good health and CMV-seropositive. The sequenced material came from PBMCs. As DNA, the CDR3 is TGTGCCAGCACCTTGACAGGGAACACCGGGGAGCTGTTTTTT. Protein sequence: CASTLTGNTGELFF.